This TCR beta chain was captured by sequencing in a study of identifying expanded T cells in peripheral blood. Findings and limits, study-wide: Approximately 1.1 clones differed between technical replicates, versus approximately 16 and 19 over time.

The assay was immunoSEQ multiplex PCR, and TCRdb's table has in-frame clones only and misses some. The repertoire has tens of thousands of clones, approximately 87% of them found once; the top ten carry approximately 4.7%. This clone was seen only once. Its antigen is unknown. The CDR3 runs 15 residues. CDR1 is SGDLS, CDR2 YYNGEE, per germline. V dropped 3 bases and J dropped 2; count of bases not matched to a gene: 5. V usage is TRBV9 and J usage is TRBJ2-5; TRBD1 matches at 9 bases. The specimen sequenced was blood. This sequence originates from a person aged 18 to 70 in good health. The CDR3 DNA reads TGTGCCAGCAGCGCCCAGACAGGGGGGCAAGAGACCCAGTACTTC. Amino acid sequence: CASSAQTGGQETQYF.